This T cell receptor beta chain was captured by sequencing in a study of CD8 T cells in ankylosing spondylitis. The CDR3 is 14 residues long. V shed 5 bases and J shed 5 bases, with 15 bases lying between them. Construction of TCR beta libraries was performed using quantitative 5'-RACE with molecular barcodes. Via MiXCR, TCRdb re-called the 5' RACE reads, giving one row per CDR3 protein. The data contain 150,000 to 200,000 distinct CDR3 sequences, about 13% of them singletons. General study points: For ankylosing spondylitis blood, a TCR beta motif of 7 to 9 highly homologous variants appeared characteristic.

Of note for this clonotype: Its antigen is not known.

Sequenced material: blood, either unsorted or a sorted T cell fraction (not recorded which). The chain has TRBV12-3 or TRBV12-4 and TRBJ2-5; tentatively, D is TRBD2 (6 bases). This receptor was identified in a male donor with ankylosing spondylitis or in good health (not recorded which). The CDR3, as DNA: TGTGCCAGCAGTCAGATGACTAGTGTGGAGACCCAGTACTTC. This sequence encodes CASSQMTSVETQYF.